These 21 T cell receptor beta chains were sequenced from one sample in a study of T cells in Graves' hyperthyroidism and ophthalmopathy. Authors of the study amplified TCR beta CDR3 regions from RNA transcripts. The HTBI primer set served for first-round RT-PCR of the TCR CDR3. Each CDR3 protein is one row after TCRdb ran MiXCR on the multiplex PCR reads. The sample contains fewer than 350,000 distinct CDR3 sequences, roughly a fifth of which appear only once. The sample consisted of blood. The source of these receptors is a man in his fifties or sixties with Graves' ophthalmopathy.

This clonotype appeared a few times. The rearrangement joins TRBV11-3 to TRBJ1-1; TRBD1 might be the D (5 bases). V was clipped by 3 bases and J by 1 base, with 15 bases between them. Looked up from germline, CDR1 is SGHNT and CDR2 is YENEEA. This CDR3 region has 16 residues. Written as DNA, the CDR3 is TGTGCCAGCAGCTTCGGCTGGGGGGGTGAGAACACTGAAGCTTTCTTT. Translation gives CASSFGWGGENTEAFF.

This clonotype showed up many times. The chain couples TRBV20-1 to TRBJ2-1, with TRBD2 matching over 12 bases. Germline V gene data show CDR1 as DFQATT and CDR2 as SNEGSKA (reference sequence). The J segment lost 4 bases and the V segment lost 6 bases, leaving 7 bases of the junction unmatched. The CDR3 covers 15 residues. CDR3 in amino acids: CSAAGTSGFYNEQFF. The CDR3 nucleotides are TGCAGTGCCGCCGGGACTAGCGGGTTTTACAATGAGCAGTTCTTC.

This clonotype was observed once. The chain combines TRBV19 with TRBJ2-1; TRBD2 matches at 10 bases. This CDR3 region has 16 residues. The V segment lost 4 bases and the J segment 2 bases; nucleotides outside the gene matches: 5. Per the germline V gene, CDR1 is LNHDA and CDR2 is SQIVND (reference sequence). The CDR3 sequence is CASSKGSGRAYNEQFF. In nucleotides, the CDR3 is TGTGCCAGTAGTAAGGGGAGCGGGAGGGCCTACAATGAGCAGTTCTTC. Supplemented by reference TRBV19 and TRBJ2-1, the full variable domain reads DGGITQSPKYLFRKEGQNVTLSCEQNLNHDAMYWYRQDPGQGLRLIYYSQIVNDFQKGDIAEGYSVSREKKESFPLTVTSAQKNPTAFYLCASSKGSGRAYNEQFFGPGTRLTVL.

The chain has TRBV5-1 and TRBJ2-7; no clear D gene. This CDR3 comprises 18 residues. V lost 2 bases, J lost 1 base, and 22 bases lay in between. Germline-derived CDR1 and CDR2 are SGHRS and YFSETQ. The CDR3 DNA sequence: TGCGCCAGCAGCTTATGGGCCTCCGGCCAAGGGCGTTCCTACGAGCAGTACTTC. Translated: CASSLWASGQGRSYEQYF.

This clonotype was picked up many times. The CDR3 loop reads CSVEREGTEAFF. CDR3 DNA sequence: TGCAGTGTGGAGAGAGAGGGCACTGAAGCTTTCTTT. This rearrangement joins TRBV20-1 to TRBJ1-1; D is unresolved. This CDR3 region has 12 residues. V was shortened by 7 bases and J by 4 bases, with 13 bases between the two germline ends. The germline V gene encodes CDR1 DFQATT and CDR2 SNEGSKA (reference sequence).

The CDR3 reads CASSHQDTNTEAFF. Written as DNA, the CDR3 is TGCGCCAGCAGCCACCAGGACACGAACACTGAAGCTTTCTTT. The chain is built from TRBV4-1 and TRBJ1-1; D possibly corresponds to TRBD1 (5 bases). The V end was cut by 3 bases, the J end by 1 base, with 9 bases between. Per germline, CDR1 MGHRA and CDR2 YSYEKL. There are 14 residues in the CDR3.

J is TRBJ2-3 and V is TRBV7-2; D ambiguous. Germline V gene sequence: CDR1 SGHTA, CDR2 FQGNSA. Trimming shortened V by 1 base and J by 10 bases, and 6 bases separated the two germline ends. The CDR3 has 11 amino acids. CDR3 residues: CASSLDDAQYF. CDR3 in DNA: TGTGCCAGCAGCTTAGACGATGCGCAGTATTTT.

The chain links TRBV4-2 to TRBJ1-5, with 8 positions matching TRBD1. Per germline, CDR1 LGHNA and CDR2 YNFKEQ. This CDR3 contains 16 residues. The V segment lost 2 bases and the J segment 3 bases; nucleotides outside the gene matches: 6. The CDR3 region has the DNA TGTGCCAGCAGCCAACACGGGACAGGACTCAATCAGCCCCAGCATTTT. It is translated as CASSQHGTGLNQPQHF.

This clonotype was found many times. V gene TRBV5-1 combines with J gene TRBJ2-3, with a weak D call TRBD1 (6 bases). Germline V lookup: CDR1 SGHRS, CDR2 YFSETQ. V dropped 0 bases and J dropped 2 bases, with 13 bases sitting between them. The length of the CDR3 is 16 residues. The CDR3 loop reads CASSLAAQGLTDTQYF. The CDR3 coding sequence is TGCGCCAGCAGCTTGGCCGCACAGGGCCTCACAGATACGCAGTATTTT.

The chain carries TRBV3-1 and TRBJ2-6; TRBD2 matches at 8 bases. This CDR3 has 17 residues. In germline, CDR1 is LGHDT, CDR2 YNNKEL (reference sequence). The ends lost 5 bases at V and 1 base at J; junction bases unmatched: 7. CDR3 bases: TGTGCCAGCAGCGAGTACCCGGGGGGGTCTGGGGCCAACGTCCTGACTTTC. Its protein product is CASSEYPGGSGANVLTF.

V and J are TRBV15 and TRBJ1-6, with D maybe TRBD1 (5 bases). V shed 1 base and J shed 10 bases, with 11 bases lying between them. Germline loops: CDR1 LNHNV, CDR2 YYDKDF (reference sequence). CDR3 length: 14 residues. The CDR3 sequence is CATSRGQGGSPLHF. CDR3 DNA sequence: TGTGCCACCAGCAGAGGTCAGGGAGGCTCACCCCTCCACTTT.

This clonotype was detected ten times or more. The chain joins TRBV2 to TRBJ1-1; D perhaps matches TRBD1 (5 bases). The V gene lost 6 bases and the J gene lost 6 bases, with 11 bases spanning the gap. Germline CDR1 and CDR2: SNHLY and FYNNEI. The CDR3 length is 12 residues. The CDR3 DNA reads as TGTGCCAGCAGCCAACAGGATGCTGAAGCTTTCTTT. Its translation: CASSQQDAEAFF.

This clonotype was observed many times. The rearrangement joins TRBV6-1 to TRBJ2-7; 10 nucleotides align to TRBD2. The germline V gene has CDR1 MNHNS and CDR2 SASEGT. The CDR3 covers 14 residues. V lost 9 bases and J lost 2; bases outside the gene matches: 7. As DNA, the CDR3 is TGTGCCAGTTCACAGCGGGAGGGCCCCTACGAGCAGTACTTC. Its translation: CASSQREGPYEQYF.

This clonotype has a count of ten or more. The gene calls are TRBV5-6 and TRBJ2-6, with no clear D. CDR3 length equals 17 residues. Germline CDR1 is SGHDT and CDR2 is YYEEEE. Trimming cost V 2 bases and J 2 bases, with 14 bases left between them. The CDR3 DNA sequence: TGTGCCAGCAGCTTCCGGTCGAGAAGGACTGGGGCCAACGTCCTGACTTTC. The encoded protein is CASSFRSRRTGANVLTF.

This clonotype was seen more than once but under ten times. The CDR3 DNA sequence: TGTGCCAGCAGTTACCCCGGGAGGACAGATACGCAGTATTTT. It yields the protein CASSYPGRTDTQYF. The chain has TRBV6-6 and TRBJ2-3; 7 nucleotides line up with TRBD2. Germline-derived CDR1 and CDR2 are MNHNY and SVGAGI (reference sequence). The CDR3 length is 14 residues. The V segment lost 2 bases and the J segment 3 bases; nucleotides outside the gene matches: 2.

This clonotype was observed a handful of times. The chain joins TRBV6-1 to TRBJ2-5, with TRBD2 matching over 10 bases. This CDR3 is built from 15 residues. V lost 2 bases and J lost 5; bases outside the gene matches: 5. The V gene's germline CDR1 is MNHNS and CDR2 SASEGT. The CDR3 region has the DNA TGTGCCAGCAGTGAACTAGCGGGAGAAGGGGAGACCCAGTACTTC. It specifies CASSELAGEGETQYF.

This clonotype has at least ten counts. CDR3 in amino acids: CASSDGTAVSEAFF. CDR3 in DNA: TGCGCCAGCAGTGACGGGACAGCGGTATCGGAAGCTTTCTTT. The chain links TRBV10-2 to TRBJ1-1; the match to TRBD1 covers 7 bases. J lost 8 bases, V lost 3 bases, and 9 bases had no gene match. Germline V gene lookup returns CDR1 WSHSY and CDR2 SAAADI. The length of the CDR3 is 14 residues.

The chain is built from TRBV30 and TRBJ2-5; TRBD2 aligns across 12 bases. Germline V gene sequence: CDR1 GTSNPN, CDR2 SVGIG (reference sequence). The CDR3 contains 14 residues. V was pared by 3 bases and J by 5 bases, with 4 bases of the junction left unmatched. The chain's CDR3 is CAWRTSGSRETQYF. CDR3 DNA: TGTGCCTGGAGGACTAGCGGGAGTCGGGAGACCCAGTACTTC.

The table lists this clonotype with many counts. The chain joins TRBV3-1 to TRBJ2-3; D not certain. CDR3 size: 15 residues. In germline, CDR1 is LGHDT, CDR2 YNNKEL (reference sequence). Trimming stripped 1 base from V and 0 bases from J, with 8 bases between. CDR3 sequence reads: CASSQATSSTDTQYF. The CDR3 nucleotides are TGTGCCAGCAGCCAAGCCACATCTAGCACAGATACGCAGTATTTT.

Concerning this clonotype itself: Sequence at one end of the junction differs from germline and may be a read error. The chain employs TRBV5-1 and TRBJ2-7; 7 positions match TRBD2. The CDR3 contains 15 residues. Germline CDR1 is SGHRS and CDR2 is YFSETQ. The CDR3 nucleotides read TGCGCCAGCAACTTGGGGGGGGTGGGTACCTACGAGCAGTACTTC. Its translation is CASNLGGVGTYEQYF.

This clonotype was observed at least ten times. The genes are TRBV20-1 and TRBJ2-3; 9 nucleotides agree with TRBD2. After removal of 8 bases from V and 2 bases from J, the junction contained 14 bases not matched to a gene. The CDR3 spans 16 residues. CDR1 and CDR2 (germline): DFQATT, SNEGSKA (reference sequence). The CDR3 here is CSTTGREGHNTDTQYF. CDR3 coding DNA: TGCAGTACCACAGGGCGGGAGGGCCACAACACAGATACGCAGTATTTT.